This T cell receptor beta chain was sequenced in a study of T cell responses to AZD1222 COVID-19 vaccine. Regarding the study as a whole: At study baseline, merely more than 5 AZD1222 recipients were seropositive. Donors were chiefly white British, with a greater number of females, and clonal diversity was perhaps underestimated. Regions left unmutated in variants are reportedly the target of nearly half of spike-specific TCRs.

Generated by immunoSEQ multiplex PCR, the TCRdb table keeps only in-frame clones and is missing some. The repertoire holds approximately 210,000 clones, less than 95% seen once, with over 1.5% in the top ten. Germline CDR1 is MGHDK and CDR2 is SYGVNS. With V trimmed by 9 bases and J by 4 bases, 7 bases remained unmatched. CDR3 length: 14 amino acids. This clone was seen just once. Its specificity is unknown. The input for sequencing was peripheral blood, taken 28 days after the second dose of the MenACWY control vaccine. This sequence originates from an adult who received the MenACWY meningococcal vaccine as a control. This chain connects TRBV25-1 to TRBJ2-3; 10 bases align to TRBD2. This chain's CDR3 is CARPSGGAADTQYF. CDR3 bases: TGTGCCAGACCGAGCGGGGGGGCCGCAGATACGCAGTATTTT.